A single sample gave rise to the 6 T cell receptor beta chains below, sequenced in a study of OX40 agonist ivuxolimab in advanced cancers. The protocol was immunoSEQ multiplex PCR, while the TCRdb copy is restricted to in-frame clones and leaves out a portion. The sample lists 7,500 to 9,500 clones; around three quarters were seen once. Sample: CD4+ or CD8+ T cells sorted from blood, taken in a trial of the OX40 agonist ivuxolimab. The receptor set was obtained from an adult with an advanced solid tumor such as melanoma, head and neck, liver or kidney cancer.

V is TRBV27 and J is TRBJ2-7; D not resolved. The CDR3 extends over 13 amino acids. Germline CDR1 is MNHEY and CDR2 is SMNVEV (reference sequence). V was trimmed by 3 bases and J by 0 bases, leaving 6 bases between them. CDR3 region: CASSLVYSYEQYF. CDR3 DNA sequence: TGTGCCAGCAGTTTGGTGTACTCCTACGAGCAGTACTTC.

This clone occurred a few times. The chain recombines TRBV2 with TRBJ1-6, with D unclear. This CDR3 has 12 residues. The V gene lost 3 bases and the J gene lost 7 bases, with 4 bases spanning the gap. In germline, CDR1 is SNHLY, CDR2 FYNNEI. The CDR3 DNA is TGTGCCAGCAGTGACTGGAATTCACCCCTCCACTTT. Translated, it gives CASSDWNSPLHF.

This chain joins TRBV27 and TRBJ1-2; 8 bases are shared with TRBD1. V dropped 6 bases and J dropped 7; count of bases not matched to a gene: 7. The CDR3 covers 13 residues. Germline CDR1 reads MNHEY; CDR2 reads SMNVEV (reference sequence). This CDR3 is CASSWTGRGGYTF. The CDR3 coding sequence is TGTGCCAGCAGCTGGACAGGGCGCGGTGGCTACACCTTC.

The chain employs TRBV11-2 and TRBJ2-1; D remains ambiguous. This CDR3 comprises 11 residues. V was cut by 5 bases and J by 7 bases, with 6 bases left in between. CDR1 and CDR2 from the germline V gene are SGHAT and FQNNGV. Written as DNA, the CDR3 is TGTGCCAGCAGCGGAGCAAATGAGCAGTTCTTC. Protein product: CASSGANEQFF.

The CDR3 here is CASSRTSGRNEQFF. The CDR3 DNA reads TGTGCCAGCAGCCGGACTAGCGGGAGGAATGAGCAGTTCTTC. The gene calls are TRBV9 and TRBJ2-1, with 14 positions matching TRBD2. CDR1 and CDR2 from the germline V gene are SGDLS and YYNGEE. The CDR3 spans 14 residues. V shed 4 bases, J shed 7 bases, and the junction held 1 base outside the gene matches.

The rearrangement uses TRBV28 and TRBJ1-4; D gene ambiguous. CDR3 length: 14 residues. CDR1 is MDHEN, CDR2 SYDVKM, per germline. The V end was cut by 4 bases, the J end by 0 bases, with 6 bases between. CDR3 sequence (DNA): TGTGCCAGCAGTTGGACTACAACTAATGAAAAACTGTTTTTT. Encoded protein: CASSWTTTNEKLFF.